Listed below are T cell receptor beta chains from one sample, sequenced in a study of cytomegalovirus exposure and HLA in healthy donors. Assay used: immunoSEQ multiplex PCR; TCRdb lists only in-frame clones, some missing. This sample carries approximately 100,000 clones, about three quarters of them seen once, and the ten largest clones take roughly 0.79%. Sequenced sample: PBMCs. Receptors originate from a boy aged 10-17 years in good health and CMV-seronegative. CDR3s leave out the opening cysteine and the closing phenylalanine or tryptophan. A D gene is named only where the DNA matches it firmly.

V	J	D	CDR3
TRBV25-1	TRBJ1-3	NA	ASSEGGSGNTIY
TRBV4-3	TRBJ1-6	NA	ASRHTGSGNSPLH
TRBV7-9	TRBJ2-6	NA	ASSKQGTGANVLT
TRBV7-9	TRBJ1-5	NA	ASSPDSDAPQH
TRBV5-6	TRBJ1-1	NA	ASSRGSAEAF
TRBV30	TRBJ1-5	TRBD1	AWSVQGVGSNQPQH
TRBV2	TRBJ1-1	TRBD1	ASSGQGRERAF
TRBV7-6	TRBJ2-1	TRBD1	ASSHRQGVRDEQF
TRBV28	TRBJ2-5	TRBD2	ASSSGLGKETQY
TRBV15	TRBJ2-2	NA	ATSRVYASATNTGELF
TRBV15	TRBJ1-4	NA	ATSSARGLGYGEKLF
TRBV30	TRBJ2-1	NA	AWSVRGGNEQF
TRBV6-6	TRBJ2-7	NA	ASSPQSIYEQY
TRBV19	TRBJ2-7	NA	ASSILGGEQY
TRBV2	TRBJ2-5	TRBD2	ASSKEASGGVTQY
TRBV19	TRBJ2-4	TRBD1	ASSQKSGGAKNIQY
TRBV27	TRBJ1-2	NA	ASSPLPSTGSYGYT
TRBV30	TRBJ2-1	NA	AWSRWQGYNEQF
TRBV9	TRBJ2-1	TRBD2	ASSVSGTSYNEQF
TRBV7-9	TRBJ1-5	NA	ASSRGGSNQPQH
TRBV19	TRBJ1-5	NA	ASSIRGSNQPQH
TRBV28	TRBJ1-6	TRBD1	ASSTTGATSPLH
TRBV9	TRBJ1-6	NA	ASSVAGNSPLH
TRBV7-9	TRBJ1-3	NA	ASSLVRSSNTIY
TRBV7-9	TRBJ2-2	NA	ASSPGGPGELF
TRBV5-1	TRBJ2-5	TRBD1	ASSMGQGFWETQY
TRBV7-2	TRBJ2-2	NA	ASSENGGDTGELF
TRBV19	TRBJ2-3	NA	ASSILSLPQGMRSTDTQY
TRBV6-6	TRBJ2-7	TRBD1	ASSSPPRTGLGEQY
TRBV6-5	TRBJ1-1	NA	ASSYGGDTEAF
TRBV10-1	TRBJ2-1	TRBD1	AVQPPRGTGLNEQF
TRBV6-1	TRBJ2-5	NA	ASSPDRPGTQY
TRBV5-1	TRBJ2-3	TRBD2	ASSYIRSGVNTDTQY
TRBV5-1	TRBJ2-3	NA	ASSATDSSTDTQY
TRBV30	TRBJ2-1	NA	AWFGVLRSSNEQF
TRBV5-1	TRBJ2-7	TRBD2	ASSLGAGDLNEQY
TRBV7-2	TRBJ2-5	NA	ASSLGVSGLETQY
TRBV28	TRBJ2-3	NA	ASGLSRGADTQY
TRBV30	TRBJ2-3	TRBD2	AWSEGLAGLGSDTQY
TRBV18	TRBJ1-5	TRBD1	ASSPEGDRSNQPQH
TRBV10-3	TRBJ2-7	TRBD1	AIRRTGQGGYEQY
TRBV6-5	TRBJ2-1	NA	ASRTGTHYNEQF
TRBV6-4	TRBJ2-3	TRBD1	ASSGQGASDTQY
TRBV5-6	TRBJ1-2	TRBD1	ASSPGDRGFSGYT
TRBV27	TRBJ2-1	TRBD1	ASSFRTGGEQF
TRBV2	TRBJ2-7	NA	ASSGLRALGEQY
TRBV30	TRBJ1-5	TRBD1	AWSLRTGGSQPQH
TRBV13	TRBJ2-5	NA	ASSLSGEGEETQY
TRBV5-1	TRBJ1-1	TRBD1	ASSRWTGENTEAF
TRBV29-1	TRBJ1-2	TRBD1	SVGTPRTGQNYGYT
TRBV5-1	TRBJ2-7	TRBD2	ASSARVAGKSYEQY
TRBV5-4	TRBJ2-3	NA	ASSWRSTEDTQY
TRBV6-5	TRBJ1-3	TRBD1	ASSYRGQGTNTIY
TRBV4-3	TRBJ1-2	NA	ASSQETASRGYT